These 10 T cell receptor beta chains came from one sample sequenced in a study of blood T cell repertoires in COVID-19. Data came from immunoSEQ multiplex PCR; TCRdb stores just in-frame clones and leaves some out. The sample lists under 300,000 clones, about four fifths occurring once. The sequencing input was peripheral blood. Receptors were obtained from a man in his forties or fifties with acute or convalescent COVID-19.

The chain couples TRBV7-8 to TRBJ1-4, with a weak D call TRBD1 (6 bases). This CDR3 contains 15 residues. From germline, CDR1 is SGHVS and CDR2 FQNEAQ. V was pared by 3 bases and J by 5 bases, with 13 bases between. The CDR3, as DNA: TGTGCCAGCAGCTTTGAGACAGGATTGAATGAAAAACTGTTTTTT. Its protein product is CASSFETGLNEKLFF.

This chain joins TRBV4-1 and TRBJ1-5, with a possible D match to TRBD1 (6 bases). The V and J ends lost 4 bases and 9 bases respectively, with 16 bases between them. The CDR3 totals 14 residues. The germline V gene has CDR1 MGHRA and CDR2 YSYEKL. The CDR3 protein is CASSRGGGERPQHF. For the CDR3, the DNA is TGCGCCAGCAGCCGGGGAGGGGGGGAAAGGCCCCAGCATTTT.

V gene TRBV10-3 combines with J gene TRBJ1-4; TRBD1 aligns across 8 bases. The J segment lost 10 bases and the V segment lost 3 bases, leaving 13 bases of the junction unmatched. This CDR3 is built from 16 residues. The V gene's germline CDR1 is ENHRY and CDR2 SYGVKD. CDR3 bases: TGTGCCATCAGTGAACACCAGGGGGCCGCCCAGGGAAAACTGTTTTTT. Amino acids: CAISEHQGAAQGKLFF.

The CDR3 protein is CASGPLTGGFYEQYF. For the CDR3, the DNA is TGTGCCAGCGGACCCCTGACAGGGGGTTTCTACGAGCAGTACTTC. The rearrangement joins TRBV5-4 to TRBJ2-7, with 9 bases lining up with TRBD1. Looked up from germline, CDR1 is SGHNT and CDR2 is YYREEE (reference sequence). The CDR3 has 15 residues. Germline trimming cut 7 bases from V and 3 bases from J; bases unmatched to any gene: 11.

CDR3 in amino acids: CASSAPGTEQYF. The DNA for the CDR3 is TGCGCCAGCAGTGCACCAGGGACTGAGCAGTACTTC. The V call is TRBV10-1, the J call TRBJ2-7; possible D gene TRBD2, 6 bases. CDR3 length: 12 residues. Trimming stripped 4 bases from V and 7 bases from J, with 11 bases between. Germline values: CDR1 WNHNN, CDR2 SYGVQD (reference sequence).

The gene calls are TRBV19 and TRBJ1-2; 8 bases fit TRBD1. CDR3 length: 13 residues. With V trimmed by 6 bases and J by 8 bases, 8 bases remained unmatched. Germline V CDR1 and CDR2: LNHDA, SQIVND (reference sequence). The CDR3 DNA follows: TGTGCCAGTAGCCAAGGCAGGGGGCTCGGCTACACCTTC. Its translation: CASSQGRGLGYTF.

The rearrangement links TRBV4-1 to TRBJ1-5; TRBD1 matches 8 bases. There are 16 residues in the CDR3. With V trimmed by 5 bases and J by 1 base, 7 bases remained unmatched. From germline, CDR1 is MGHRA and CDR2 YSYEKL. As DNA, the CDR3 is TGCGCCAGCAGCTCCCCGACAGGGGACAGCAATCAGCCCCAGCATTTT. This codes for CASSSPTGDSNQPQHF.

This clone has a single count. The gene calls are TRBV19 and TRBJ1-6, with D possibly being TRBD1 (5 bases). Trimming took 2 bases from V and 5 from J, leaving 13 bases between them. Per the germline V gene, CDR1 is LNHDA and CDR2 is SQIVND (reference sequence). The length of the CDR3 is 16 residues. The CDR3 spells CASSIRRGSDNSPLHF. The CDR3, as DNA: TGTGCCAGTAGTATAAGGAGGGGCTCGGATAATTCACCCCTCCACTTT.

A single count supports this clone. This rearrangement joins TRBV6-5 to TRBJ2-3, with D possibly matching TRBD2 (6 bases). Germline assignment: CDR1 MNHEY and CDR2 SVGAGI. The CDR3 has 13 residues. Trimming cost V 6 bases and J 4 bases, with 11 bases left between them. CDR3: CASRLAGPDTQYF. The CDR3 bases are TGTGCCAGCAGACTAGCAGGTCCAGATACGCAGTATTTT.

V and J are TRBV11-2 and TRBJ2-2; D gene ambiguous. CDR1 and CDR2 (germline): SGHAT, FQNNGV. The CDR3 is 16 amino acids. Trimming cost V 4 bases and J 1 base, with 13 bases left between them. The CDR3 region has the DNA TGTGCCAGCAGCTATAGAGGCAGCGTGAACACCGGGGAGCTGTTTTTT. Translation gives CASSYRGSVNTGELFF.